The 32 T cell receptor beta chains below all came from one sample that was sequenced in a study of cytomegalovirus exposure and HLA in healthy donors. PCR was performed using 60 Vbeta and 13 Jbeta primers. The table came from immunoSEQ multiplex PCR; TCRdb's copy has only in-frame clones and leaves some out. The sample has more than 95,000 clones, 65% to 80% seen once; the top ten hold roughly 5.7%. Sequenced material: PBMCs. These receptors originate from a male donor in good health and CMV-seronegative.

This chain uses TRBV5-6 with TRBJ2-1; D might be TRBD1 (5 bases). The CDR3 sequence is 13 residues long. Trimming took 3 bases from V and 8 from J, leaving 12 bases between them. Germline loops: CDR1 SGHDT, CDR2 YYEEEE. The chain's CDR3 is CASSSIGVDEQFF. CDR3 nucleotides: TGTGCCAGCAGCTCAATAGGGGTGGATGAGCAGTTCTTC.

The DNA of the CDR3 is TGTGCCAGCAGCCCCCGGCGGGAGAGGTCTACGCAGTATTTT. It is translated as CASSPRRERSTQYF. The chain recombines TRBV7-8 with TRBJ2-3; 7 positions agree with TRBD2. After removal of 5 bases from V and 8 bases from J, the junction contained 10 bases not matched to a gene. CDR3 length equals 14 residues. Per germline, CDR1 SGHVS and CDR2 FQNEAQ.

The V call is TRBV7-3, the J call TRBJ2-2; the match to TRBD1 covers 7 bases. Germline V gene data show CDR1 as SGHTA and CDR2 as FQGTGA. The CDR3 sequence is 15 residues long. The junction had 7 bases not matched to a gene; V was cut back by 5 bases and J by 4 bases. The CDR3 loop reads CASSSDRVGTGELFF. The CDR3 DNA sequence: TGTGCCAGCAGCAGTGACAGGGTCGGCACCGGGGAGCTGTTTTTT. The full variable domain, rest sourced from reference TRBV7-3 and TRBJ2-2, is GAGVSQTPSNKVTEKGKYVELRCDPISGHTALYWYRQSLGQGPEFLIYFQGTGAADDSGLPNDRFFAVRPEGSVSTLKIQRTERGDSAVYLCASSSDRVGTGELFFGEGSRLTVL.

The V and J genes are TRBV6-1 and TRBJ2-3; TRBD1 is a possible D gene (5 bases). V gave up 3 bases and J gave up 2 bases, with 12 bases separating them. The V gene's germline CDR1 is MNHNS and CDR2 SASEGT. This CDR3 has 15 amino acids. The CDR3 spells CASSEGRVHTDTQYF. In DNA form, the CDR3 reads TGTGCCAGCAGTGAGGGCAGGGTCCACACAGATACGCAGTATTTT.

CDR3 region: CAWTLAYEQYF. The DNA of the CDR3 is TGTGCCTGGACACTAGCCTACGAGCAGTACTTC. The V call is TRBV30, the J call TRBJ2-7; tentatively, D is TRBD2 (5 bases). The germline V gene encodes CDR1 GTSNPN and CDR2 SVGIG (reference sequence). The CDR3 totals 11 residues. V lost 4 bases and J 2 bases, leaving 6 bases between the germline ends. The complete variable domain, with remaining parts taken from reference TRBV30 and TRBJ2-7, reads SQTIHQWPATLVQPVGSPLSLECTVEGTSNPNLYWYRQAAGRGLQLLFYSVGIGQISSEVPQNLSASRPQDRQFILSSKKLLLSDSGFYLCAWTLAYEQYFGPGTRLTVT.

The V and J genes are TRBV28 and TRBJ2-7, with 8 bases lining up with TRBD1. The germline V gene has CDR1 MDHEN and CDR2 SYDVKM. The ends lost 7 bases at V and 3 bases at J; junction bases unmatched: 8. The CDR3 covers 14 residues. The CDR3 DNA sequence: TGTGCCAGCACCCTTCAGGGGGCTGGCTACGAGCAGTACTTC. It encodes CASTLQGAGYEQYF.

This rearrangement joins TRBV5-4 to TRBJ2-1, with TRBD2 identical over 7 bases. CDR3 length: 16 residues. Germline V lookup: CDR1 SGHNT, CDR2 YYREEE (reference sequence). V was pared by 2 bases and J by 9 bases, with 14 bases of the junction left unmatched. CDR3 in amino acids: CASSLFGTNHRGEQFF. The DNA of the CDR3 is TGTGCCAGCAGCTTATTCGGGACTAATCATAGAGGTGAGCAGTTCTTC.

This sequence joins TRBV7-2 and TRBJ1-3, with 8 bases identical to TRBD1. This CDR3 has 15 residues. V lost 5 bases and J lost 3; bases outside the gene matches: 6. CDR1 SGHTA and CDR2 FQGNSA come from the germline V gene. This chain's CDR3 is CASSPEGTGGNTIYF. CDR3 DNA: TGTGCCAGCAGCCCCGAAGGGACAGGTGGAAACACCATATATTTT.

The chain couples TRBV5-1 to TRBJ2-3, with 9 bases identical to TRBD2. Trimming removed 5 bases from V and 4 bases from J; junction bases left unmatched: 5. Germline CDR1 and CDR2: SGHRS and YFSETQ. The CDR3 sequence is 14 residues long. CDR3: CASRTSGGADTQYF. CDR3 bases: TGCGCCAGCAGGACTAGCGGCGGGGCAGATACGCAGTATTTT.

The chain joins TRBV18 to TRBJ2-7; no clear D gene. The germline CDR1 and CDR2 sequences are KGHSH and LQKENI. Trimming took off 3 bases at V and 4 bases at J, with 10 bases between the two ends. The CDR3 runs to 13 residues. CDR3 sequence: CASSPLPLYEQYF. DNA for the CDR3: TGTGCCAGCTCACCCCTCCCTCTTTACGAGCAGTACTTC.

This chain joins TRBV7-9 and TRBJ1-4; D possibly corresponds to TRBD1 (6 bases). Germline CDR1 is SEHNR and CDR2 is FQNEAQ (reference sequence). The CDR3 spans 16 residues. Trimming stripped 1 base from V and 2 bases from J, with 11 bases between. The CDR3 DNA reads as TGTGCCAGCAGCTTAGGATATACAGGGACTAATGAAAAACTGTTTTTT. It translates to CASSLGYTGTNEKLFF.

The chain is built from TRBV19 and TRBJ2-1; the match to TRBD1 covers 9 bases. CDR1 is LNHDA, CDR2 SQIVND, per germline (reference sequence). The CDR3 sequence is 14 residues long. The ends lost 6 bases at V and 4 bases at J; junction bases unmatched: 4. The DNA of the CDR3 is TGTGCCAGTAGGGGACAGGGAACATACAATGAGCAGTTCTTC. Amino acids: CASRGQGTYNEQFF.

V and J are TRBV7-9 and TRBJ2-2, with 9 bases matching TRBD1. V gave up 4 bases and J gave up 7 bases; unmatched junction bases: 10. Germline V CDR1 and CDR2: SEHNR, FQNEAQ (reference sequence). The CDR3 runs to 16 residues. The CDR3 spells CASSSGTGTLGGELFF. CDR3 DNA sequence: TGTGCCAGCAGCTCCGGGACAGGGACTCTCGGCGGGGAGCTGTTTTTT.

This clone was recorded only once. The rearrangement links TRBV29-1 to TRBJ1-1; the match to TRBD1 covers 7 bases. Germline assignment: CDR1 SQVTM and CDR2 ANQGSEA. There are 16 residues in the CDR3. Germline trimming cut 5 bases from V and 0 bases from J; bases unmatched to any gene: 12. As DNA, the CDR3 is TGCAGCGTTTTGTGGAGGGGGCAAACTATGAACACTGAAGCTTTCTTT. It encodes CSVLWRGQTMNTEAFF.

The chain has TRBV7-8 and TRBJ2-7; 7 nucleotides match TRBD2. The CDR3 has 14 amino acids. V was clipped by 5 bases and J by 2 bases; unmatched bases: 6. The germline gives CDR1 SGHVS, CDR2 FQNEAQ. The CDR3 loop is CASSQQLAPYEQYF. The CDR3 DNA reads as TGTGCCAGCAGCCAGCAACTAGCGCCCTACGAGCAGTACTTC.

This clone appeared once. V gene TRBV28 combines with J gene TRBJ2-5; 8 bases fit TRBD1. The CDR3 spans 16 residues. CDR1 MDHEN and CDR2 SYDVKM come from the germline V gene. With V trimmed by 7 bases and J by 5 bases, 15 bases remained unmatched. CDR3 loop: CASTPSAGGGVETQYF. The DNA for the CDR3 is TGTGCCAGCACCCCCAGCGCAGGGGGCGGCGTGGAGACCCAGTACTTC. Based on the CDR3 plus reference TRBV28 and TRBJ2-5, the full variable domain is DVKVTQSSRYLVKRTGEKVFLECVQDMDHENMFWYRQDPGLGLRLIYFSYDVKMKEKGDIPEGYSVSREKKERFSLILESASTNQTSMYLCASTPSAGGGVETQYFGPGTRLLVL.

The V call is TRBV7-2, the J call TRBJ1-1; TRBD1 aligns across 7 bases. The length of the CDR3 is 14 residues. V dropped 4 bases and J dropped 2; count of bases not matched to a gene: 4. Germline CDR1 reads SGHTA; CDR2 reads FQGNSA. The CDR3 sequence: CASSSGQINTEAFF. The CDR3 bases are TGTGCCAGCAGCTCGGGACAGATAAACACTGAAGCTTTCTTT.

The chain joins TRBV5-5 to TRBJ2-7; 7 bases map to TRBD1. The ends lost 0 bases at V and 1 base at J; junction bases unmatched: 4. The CDR3 is made up of 15 amino acids. The germline CDR1 and CDR2 sequences are SGHKS and YYEKEE (reference sequence). CDR3 coding DNA: TGTGCCAGCAGCTTGGTCCCGACAGGGTCCTACGAGCAGTACTTC. The encoded protein is CASSLVPTGSYEQYF.

This chain connects TRBV10-3 to TRBJ2-7; D might be TRBD1 (5 bases). The CDR3 length is 14 residues. V lost 8 bases, J lost 2 bases, and 16 bases lay in between. CDR1 and CDR2 from the germline V gene are ENHRY and SYGVKD. CDR3 bases: TGTGCCATCGCAGACAGCCAGATGCCCTACGAGCAGTACTTC. Protein sequence: CAIADSQMPYEQYF.

As concerns this clone: At one end the junction does not follow the germline gene, possibly because of a read error. J is TRBJ1-5 and V is TRBV27; the D gene is possibly TRBD1 (5 bases). Per germline, CDR1 MNHEY and CDR2 SMNVEV (reference sequence). The CDR3 runs to 14 residues. CDR3 sequence: CASSLSQVHQSQHF. In nucleotides, the CDR3 is TGTGCCAGCAGTTTATCACAGGTCCATCAGTCCCAGCATTTT.

The chain carries TRBV7-2 and TRBJ1-5, with D maybe TRBD1 (6 bases). The CDR3 length is 16 residues. The germline V and J ends were trimmed by 5 bases and 2 bases, with 16 bases remaining between them. The germline gives CDR1 SGHTA, CDR2 FQGNSA. CDR3 region: CASSLWGQGRNQPQHF. The CDR3 region has the DNA TGTGCCAGCAGCCTCTGGGGGCAGGGGCGCAATCAGCCCCAGCATTTT.

The genes are TRBV28 and TRBJ1-5; 8 bases align to TRBD1. The J segment lost 3 bases and the V segment lost 4 bases, leaving 5 bases of the junction unmatched. The germline V gene has CDR1 MDHEN and CDR2 SYDVKM. The CDR3 totals 15 residues. CDR3 sequence (DNA): TGTGCCAGCAGTTCCTGGACAGGGAACAATCAGCCCCAGCATTTT. It encodes CASSSWTGNNQPQHF.

V gene TRBV6-1 combines with J gene TRBJ1-5; 8 bases are shared with TRBD1. Trimming cost V 7 bases and J 7 bases; bases outside gene matches: 9. Germline CDR1 and CDR2: MNHNS and SASEGT. CDR3 length: 14 amino acids. CDR3 region: CASTDREVFQPQHF. The CDR3 DNA is TGTGCCAGCACGGACAGGGAGGTGTTCCAGCCCCAGCATTTT.

CDR3 residues: CASSLDYRGSTDTQYF. DNA for the CDR3: TGCGCCAGCAGCTTGGACTACAGGGGAAGCACAGATACGCAGTATTTT. The chain employs TRBV5-1 and TRBJ2-3; TRBD1 agrees at 7 bases. This CDR3 contains 16 residues. Germline lookup yields CDR1 SGHRS and CDR2 YFSETQ. Trimming removed 0 bases from V and 0 bases from J; junction bases left unmatched: 4. The full variable domain, completed using reference TRBV5-1 and TRBJ2-3, is KAGVTQTPRYLIKTRGQQVTLSCSPISGHRSVSWYQQTPGQGLQFLFEYFSETQRNKGNFPGRFSGRQFSNSRSEMNVSTLELGDSALYLCASSLDYRGSTDTQYFGPGTRLTVL.

This clone was seen just once. V is TRBV7-3 and J is TRBJ1-2, with 7 bases matching TRBD1. CDR1 is SGHTA and CDR2 is FQGTGA in the germline V gene. Trimming at V came to 5 bases and at J to 3 bases, leaving 3 bases not matched to a gene. The CDR3 has 13 residues. Here the CDR3 DNA reads TGTGCCAGCAGCCAAGGGGGCGACTATGGCTACACCTTC. It specifies CASSQGGDYGYTF. Full variable domain (missing parts from reference TRBV7-3 and TRBJ1-2): GAGVSQTPSNKVTEKGKYVELRCDPISGHTALYWYRQSLGQGPEFLIYFQGTGAADDSGLPNDRFFAVRPEGSVSTLKIQRTERGDSAVYLCASSQGGDYGYTFGSGTRLTVV.

This clone has only a few counts. The chain combines TRBV5-1 with TRBJ1-4; 9 bases line up with TRBD1. With V trimmed by 5 bases and J by 7 bases, 9 bases remained unmatched. The CDR3 consists of 15 residues. CDR1 is SGHRS and CDR2 is YFSETQ in the germline V gene. CDR3 bases: TGCGCCAGCAGTAAACAGGGGGCGGTAGGTGAAAAACTGTTTTTT. Translation: CASSKQGAVGEKLFF.

This chain connects TRBV7-3 to TRBJ2-5; the match to TRBD2 covers 14 bases. The trim removed 5 bases at V and 5 bases at J, leaving 4 bases unmatched. CDR1 and CDR2 (germline): SGHTA, FQGTGA. This CDR3 region has 15 residues. The CDR3 spells CASSGLAGGWETQYF. The CDR3 DNA reads TGTGCCAGCAGCGGACTAGCGGGAGGCTGGGAGACCCAGTACTTC.

The chain joins TRBV21-1 to TRBJ2-5; the table's D call of TRBD1 was not tested on the DNA. TRBV21-1 is given as a pseudogene. The CDR3 covers 11 residues. CDR3 sequence: CASSQQETQYF. The CDR3 nucleotides read TGTGCCAGCAGTCAGCAAGAGACCCAGTACTTC.

In this sample, this clone turned up once. V gene TRBV19 combines with J gene TRBJ2-2; 8 nucleotides line up with TRBD1. CDR1 LNHDA and CDR2 SQIVND come from the germline V gene (reference sequence). J gave up 5 bases and V 4 bases, and 6 bases lay outside the gene matches. CDR3 length equals 15 residues. This chain's CDR3 is CASSSRTGPTGELFF. Here the CDR3 DNA reads TGTGCCAGTAGTAGCCGGACAGGGCCGACCGGGGAGCTGTTTTTT.

This rearrangement joins TRBV5-4 to TRBJ2-3; 7 bases line up with TRBD2. With V trimmed by 3 bases and J by 2 bases, 6 bases remained unmatched. Germline V CDR1 and CDR2: SGHNT, YYREEE (reference sequence). This CDR3 spans 15 amino acids. CDR3 loop: CASSSKGRDTDTQYF. CDR3 DNA: TGTGCCAGCAGCTCGAAGGGGAGGGACACAGATACGCAGTATTTT. The whole variable domain, remainder taken from reference TRBV5-4 and TRBJ2-3, is ETGVTQSPTHLIKTRGQQVTLRCSSQSGHNTVSWYQQALGQGPQFIFQYYREEENGRGNFPPRFSGLQFPNYSSELNVNALELDDSALYLCASSSKGRDTDTQYFGPGTRLTVL.

This sequence joins TRBV20-1 and TRBJ2-5; D not certain. The DNA end is more similar to TRBJ2-7, so the J call may be wrong. Germline V gene sequence: CDR1 DFQATT, CDR2 SNEGSKA (reference sequence). The CDR3 loop spans 11 amino acids. The CDR3 protein is CSAAIDYEQYF. CDR3 bases: TGCAGTGCTGCCATCGACTACGAGCAGTACTTC.

V usage is TRBV7-3 and J usage is TRBJ2-3; 11 bases are shared with TRBD2. With 1 base clipped from V and 2 bases from J, the junction kept 5 bases outside the gene matches. This CDR3 is built from 17 residues. Looked up from germline, CDR1 is SGHTA and CDR2 is FQGTGA. The CDR3 sequence is CASSLNSLAGVTDTQYF. CDR3 DNA: TGTGCCAGCAGCTTAAATTCACTAGCGGGAGTCACAGATACGCAGTATTTT.